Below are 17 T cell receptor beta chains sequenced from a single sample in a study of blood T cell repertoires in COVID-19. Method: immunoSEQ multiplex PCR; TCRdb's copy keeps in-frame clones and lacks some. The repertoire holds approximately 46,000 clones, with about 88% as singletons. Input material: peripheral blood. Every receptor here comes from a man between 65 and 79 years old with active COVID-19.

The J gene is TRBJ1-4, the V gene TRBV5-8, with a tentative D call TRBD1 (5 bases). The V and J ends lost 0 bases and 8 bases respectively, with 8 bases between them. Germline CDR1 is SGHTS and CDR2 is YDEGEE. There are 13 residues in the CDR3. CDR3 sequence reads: CASSLGRAEKLFF. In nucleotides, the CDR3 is TGTGCCAGCAGCTTGGGCAGGGCCGAAAAACTGTTTTTT.

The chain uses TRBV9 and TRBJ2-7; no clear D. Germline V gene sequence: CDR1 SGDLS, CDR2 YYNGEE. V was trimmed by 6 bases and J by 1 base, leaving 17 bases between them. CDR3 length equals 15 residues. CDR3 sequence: CASTPGGVASYEQYF. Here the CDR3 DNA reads TGTGCCAGCACGCCGGGTGGTGTTGCGTCCTACGAGCAGTACTTC. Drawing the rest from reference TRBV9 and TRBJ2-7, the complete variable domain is DSGVTQTPKHLITATGQRVTLRCSPRSGDLSVYWYQQSLDQGLQFLIQYYNGEERAKGNILERFSAQQFPDLHSELNLSSLELGDSALYFCASTPGGVASYEQYFGPGTRLTVT.

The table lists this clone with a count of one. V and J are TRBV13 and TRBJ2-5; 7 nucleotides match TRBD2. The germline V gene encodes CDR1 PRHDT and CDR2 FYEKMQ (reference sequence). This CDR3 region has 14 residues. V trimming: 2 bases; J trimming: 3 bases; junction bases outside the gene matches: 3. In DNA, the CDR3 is TGTGCCAGCAGCTTACCCCTAGCGGAAGAGACCCAGTACTTC. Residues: CASSLPLAEETQYF.

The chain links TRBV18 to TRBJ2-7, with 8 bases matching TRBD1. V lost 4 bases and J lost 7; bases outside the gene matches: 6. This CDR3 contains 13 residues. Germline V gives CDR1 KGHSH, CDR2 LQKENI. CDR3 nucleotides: TGTGCCAGCTCACTGGGACAGGCTAGAGAGCAGTACTTC. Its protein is CASSLGQAREQYF.

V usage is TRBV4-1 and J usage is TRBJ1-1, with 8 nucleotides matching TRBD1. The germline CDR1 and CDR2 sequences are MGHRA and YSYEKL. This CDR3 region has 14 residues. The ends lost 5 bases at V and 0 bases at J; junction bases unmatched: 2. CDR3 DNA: TGCGCCAGCAGCAAGACAGGGGTGAACACTGAAGCTTTCTTT. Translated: CASSKTGVNTEAFF.

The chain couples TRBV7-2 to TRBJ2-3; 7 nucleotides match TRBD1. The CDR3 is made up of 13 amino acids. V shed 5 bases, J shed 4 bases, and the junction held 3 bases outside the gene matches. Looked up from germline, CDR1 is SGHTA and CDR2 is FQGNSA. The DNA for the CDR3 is TGTGCCAGCAGCCCGACAGGGCCAGATACGCAGTATTTT. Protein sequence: CASSPTGPDTQYF.

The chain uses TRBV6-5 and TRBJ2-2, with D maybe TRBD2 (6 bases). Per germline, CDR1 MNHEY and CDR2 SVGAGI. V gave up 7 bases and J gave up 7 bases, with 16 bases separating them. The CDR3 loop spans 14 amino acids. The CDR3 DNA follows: TGTGCCAGCACCCGGGACTCCCGCCACGGGGAGCTGTTTTTT. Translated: CASTRDSRHGELFF.

This chain's CDR3 is CASSLVRRRNQPQHF. In DNA form, the CDR3 reads TGTGCCAGCAGCTTAGTTCGTCGGAGAAATCAGCCCCAGCATTTT. This chain connects TRBV7-2 to TRBJ1-5; D uncertain. This CDR3 is 15 amino acids long. Germline CDR1 is SGHTA and CDR2 is FQGNSA. V gave up 1 base and J gave up 4 bases, with 11 bases separating them.

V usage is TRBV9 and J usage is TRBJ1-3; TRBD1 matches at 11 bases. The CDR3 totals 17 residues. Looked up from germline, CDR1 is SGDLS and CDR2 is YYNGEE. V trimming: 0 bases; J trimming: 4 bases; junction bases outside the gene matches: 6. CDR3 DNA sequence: TGTGCCAGCAGCGTAGTTGGGACAGGGGGGAGAGGAAACACCATATATTTT. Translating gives CASSVVGTGGRGNTIYF.

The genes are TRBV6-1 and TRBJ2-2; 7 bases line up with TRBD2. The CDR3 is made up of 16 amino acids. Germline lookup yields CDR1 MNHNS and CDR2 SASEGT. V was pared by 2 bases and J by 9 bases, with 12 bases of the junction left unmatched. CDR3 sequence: CASSEKSGGRGRELFF. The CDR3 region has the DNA TGTGCCAGCAGTGAAAAGTCGGGGGGTCGGGGTAGGGAGCTGTTTTTT.

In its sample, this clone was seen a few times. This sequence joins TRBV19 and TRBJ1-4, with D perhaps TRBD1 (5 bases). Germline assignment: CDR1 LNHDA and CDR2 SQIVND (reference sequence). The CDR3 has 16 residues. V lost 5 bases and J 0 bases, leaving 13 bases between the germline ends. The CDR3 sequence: CASSPRGRATNEKLFF. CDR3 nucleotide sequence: TGTGCCAGTAGTCCAAGGGGCCGAGCAACTAATGAAAAACTGTTTTTT.

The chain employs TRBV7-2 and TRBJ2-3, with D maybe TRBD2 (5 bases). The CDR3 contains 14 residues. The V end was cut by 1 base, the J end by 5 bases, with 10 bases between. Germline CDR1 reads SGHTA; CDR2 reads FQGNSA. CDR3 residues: CASSLVSSGDTQYF. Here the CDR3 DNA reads TGTGCCAGCAGCTTAGTTTCCAGCGGAGATACGCAGTATTTT.

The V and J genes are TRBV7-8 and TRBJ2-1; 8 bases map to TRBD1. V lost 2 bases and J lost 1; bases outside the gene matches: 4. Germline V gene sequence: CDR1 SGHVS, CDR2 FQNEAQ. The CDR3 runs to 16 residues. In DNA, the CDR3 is TGTGCCAGCAGCTTAAGTACAGGGGGGTCCTACAATGAGCAGTTCTTC. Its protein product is CASSLSTGGSYNEQFF.

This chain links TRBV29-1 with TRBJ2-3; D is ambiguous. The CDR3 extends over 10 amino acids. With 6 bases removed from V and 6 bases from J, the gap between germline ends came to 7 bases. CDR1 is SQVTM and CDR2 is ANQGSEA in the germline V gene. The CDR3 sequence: CSVASDTQYF. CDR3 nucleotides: TGCAGCGTAGCTTCTGATACGCAGTATTTT.

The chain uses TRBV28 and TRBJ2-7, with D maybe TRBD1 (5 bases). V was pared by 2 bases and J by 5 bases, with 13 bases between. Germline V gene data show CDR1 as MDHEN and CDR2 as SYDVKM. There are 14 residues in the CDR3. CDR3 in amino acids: CASSLGGRANEQYF. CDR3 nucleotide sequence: TGTGCCAGCAGTTTAGGCGGCAGGGCAAACGAGCAGTACTTC.

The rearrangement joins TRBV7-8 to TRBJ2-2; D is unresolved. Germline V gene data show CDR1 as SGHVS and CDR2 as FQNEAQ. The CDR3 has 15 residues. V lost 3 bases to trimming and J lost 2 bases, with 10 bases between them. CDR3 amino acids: CASSFNNLNTGELFF. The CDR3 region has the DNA TGTGCCAGCAGCTTCAACAATTTAAACACCGGGGAGCTGTTTTTT.

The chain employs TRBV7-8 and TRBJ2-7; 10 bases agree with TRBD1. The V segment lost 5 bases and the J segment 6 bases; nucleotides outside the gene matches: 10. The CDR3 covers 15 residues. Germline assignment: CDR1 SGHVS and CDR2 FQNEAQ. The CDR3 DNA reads TGTGCCAGCAGCCTCCAGACAGGGGGCTTGCGCGAGCAGTACTTC. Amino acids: CASSLQTGGLREQYF.